This TCR beta chain is from a study of blood T cell repertoires in COVID-19. The overall study: The United States, Italy and Spain supplied acute and convalescent COVID-19 samples. T cells, B-cell-depleted T cells, or PBMCs supplied cDNA or gDNA.

The V gene's germline CDR1 is SGHTS and CDR2 YDEGEE. The CDR3 totals 14 residues. Deletions cut 1 base from V and 1 base from J, with 9 bases between. Assay: immunoSEQ multiplex PCR; the TCRdb copy retains only in-frame clones and omits some. Of around 250,000 clones in the sample, about 80% were seen once. The clonotype originates from a human donor in a cohort sampled during active COVID-19. Material: peripheral blood. The gene calls are TRBV5-8 and TRBJ2-7; possible D gene TRBD2, 6 bases. For the CDR3, the DNA is TGTGCCAGCAGCTTGCCCGGGGGATCCTACGAGCAGTACTTC. This translates into CASSLPGGSYEQYF. The complete variable domain, with remaining parts taken from reference TRBV5-8 and TRBJ2-7, reads EAGVTQSPTHLIKTRGQQATLRCSPISGHTSVYWYQQALGLGLQFLLWYDEGEERNRGNFPPRFSGRQFPNYSSELNVNALELEDSALYLCASSLPGGSYEQYFGPGTRLTVT.